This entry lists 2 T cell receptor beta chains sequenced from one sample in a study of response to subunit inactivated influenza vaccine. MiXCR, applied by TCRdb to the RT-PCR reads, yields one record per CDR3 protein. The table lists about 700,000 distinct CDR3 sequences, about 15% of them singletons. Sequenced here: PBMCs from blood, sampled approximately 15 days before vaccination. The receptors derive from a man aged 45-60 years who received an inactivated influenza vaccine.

The DNA for the CDR3 is TGTGCCAGCAGAATATCTGCGGCGGGAGTAGGAGATACGCAGTATTTT. Translation: CASRISAAGVGDTQYF. The chain couples TRBV12-3 or TRBV12-4 to TRBJ2-3; TRBD2 agrees at 7 bases. V lost 6 bases to trimming and J lost 5 bases; unmatched junction nucleotides: 14. The CDR3 is made up of 16 amino acids.

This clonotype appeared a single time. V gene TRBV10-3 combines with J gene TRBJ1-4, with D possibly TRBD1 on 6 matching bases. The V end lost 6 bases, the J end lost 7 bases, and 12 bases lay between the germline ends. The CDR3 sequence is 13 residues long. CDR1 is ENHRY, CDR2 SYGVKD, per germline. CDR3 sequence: CAISGGPGEKLFF. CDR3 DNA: TGTGCCATCAGCGGGGGGCCGGGTGAAAAACTGTTTTTT.